This T cell receptor beta chain came from a study of OX40 agonist ivuxolimab in advanced cancers. TCRdb's table, derived via immunoSEQ multiplex PCR, lists solely in-frame clones and lacks some. The sample carries 25,000 to 35,000 clones, 86% recorded once. The J segment lost 2 bases and the V segment lost 0 bases, leaving 5 bases of the junction unmatched. CDR3 length equals 15 residues. Germline loops: CDR1 SGDLS, CDR2 YYNGEE. The TCR sequence derives from an adult with an advanced solid tumor such as melanoma, head and neck, liver or kidney cancer. The sample in question was CD4+ or CD8+ T cells sorted from blood, obtained in a trial of the OX40 agonist ivuxolimab. The rearrangement uses TRBV9 and TRBJ2-7; 7 nucleotides agree with TRBD2. The CDR3 here is CASSVDAGRAYEQYF. The CDR3 DNA reads TGTGCCAGCAGCGTAGACGCAGGGAGGGCCTACGAGCAGTACTTC.